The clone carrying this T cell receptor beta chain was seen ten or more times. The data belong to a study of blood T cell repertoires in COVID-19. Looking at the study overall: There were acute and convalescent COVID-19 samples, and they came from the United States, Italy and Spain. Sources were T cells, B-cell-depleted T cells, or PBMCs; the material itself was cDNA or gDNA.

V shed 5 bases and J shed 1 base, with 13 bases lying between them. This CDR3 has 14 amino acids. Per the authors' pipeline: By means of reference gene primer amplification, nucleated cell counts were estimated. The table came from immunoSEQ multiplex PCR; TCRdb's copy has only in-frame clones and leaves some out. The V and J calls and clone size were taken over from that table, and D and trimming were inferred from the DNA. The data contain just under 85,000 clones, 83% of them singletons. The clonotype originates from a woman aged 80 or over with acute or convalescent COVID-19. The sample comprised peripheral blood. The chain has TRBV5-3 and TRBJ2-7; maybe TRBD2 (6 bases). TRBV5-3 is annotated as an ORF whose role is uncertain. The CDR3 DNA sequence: TGTGCCAGAAGTGGGCGGGGCTGTTCCTACGAGCAGTACTTC. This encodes CARSGRGCSYEQYF.